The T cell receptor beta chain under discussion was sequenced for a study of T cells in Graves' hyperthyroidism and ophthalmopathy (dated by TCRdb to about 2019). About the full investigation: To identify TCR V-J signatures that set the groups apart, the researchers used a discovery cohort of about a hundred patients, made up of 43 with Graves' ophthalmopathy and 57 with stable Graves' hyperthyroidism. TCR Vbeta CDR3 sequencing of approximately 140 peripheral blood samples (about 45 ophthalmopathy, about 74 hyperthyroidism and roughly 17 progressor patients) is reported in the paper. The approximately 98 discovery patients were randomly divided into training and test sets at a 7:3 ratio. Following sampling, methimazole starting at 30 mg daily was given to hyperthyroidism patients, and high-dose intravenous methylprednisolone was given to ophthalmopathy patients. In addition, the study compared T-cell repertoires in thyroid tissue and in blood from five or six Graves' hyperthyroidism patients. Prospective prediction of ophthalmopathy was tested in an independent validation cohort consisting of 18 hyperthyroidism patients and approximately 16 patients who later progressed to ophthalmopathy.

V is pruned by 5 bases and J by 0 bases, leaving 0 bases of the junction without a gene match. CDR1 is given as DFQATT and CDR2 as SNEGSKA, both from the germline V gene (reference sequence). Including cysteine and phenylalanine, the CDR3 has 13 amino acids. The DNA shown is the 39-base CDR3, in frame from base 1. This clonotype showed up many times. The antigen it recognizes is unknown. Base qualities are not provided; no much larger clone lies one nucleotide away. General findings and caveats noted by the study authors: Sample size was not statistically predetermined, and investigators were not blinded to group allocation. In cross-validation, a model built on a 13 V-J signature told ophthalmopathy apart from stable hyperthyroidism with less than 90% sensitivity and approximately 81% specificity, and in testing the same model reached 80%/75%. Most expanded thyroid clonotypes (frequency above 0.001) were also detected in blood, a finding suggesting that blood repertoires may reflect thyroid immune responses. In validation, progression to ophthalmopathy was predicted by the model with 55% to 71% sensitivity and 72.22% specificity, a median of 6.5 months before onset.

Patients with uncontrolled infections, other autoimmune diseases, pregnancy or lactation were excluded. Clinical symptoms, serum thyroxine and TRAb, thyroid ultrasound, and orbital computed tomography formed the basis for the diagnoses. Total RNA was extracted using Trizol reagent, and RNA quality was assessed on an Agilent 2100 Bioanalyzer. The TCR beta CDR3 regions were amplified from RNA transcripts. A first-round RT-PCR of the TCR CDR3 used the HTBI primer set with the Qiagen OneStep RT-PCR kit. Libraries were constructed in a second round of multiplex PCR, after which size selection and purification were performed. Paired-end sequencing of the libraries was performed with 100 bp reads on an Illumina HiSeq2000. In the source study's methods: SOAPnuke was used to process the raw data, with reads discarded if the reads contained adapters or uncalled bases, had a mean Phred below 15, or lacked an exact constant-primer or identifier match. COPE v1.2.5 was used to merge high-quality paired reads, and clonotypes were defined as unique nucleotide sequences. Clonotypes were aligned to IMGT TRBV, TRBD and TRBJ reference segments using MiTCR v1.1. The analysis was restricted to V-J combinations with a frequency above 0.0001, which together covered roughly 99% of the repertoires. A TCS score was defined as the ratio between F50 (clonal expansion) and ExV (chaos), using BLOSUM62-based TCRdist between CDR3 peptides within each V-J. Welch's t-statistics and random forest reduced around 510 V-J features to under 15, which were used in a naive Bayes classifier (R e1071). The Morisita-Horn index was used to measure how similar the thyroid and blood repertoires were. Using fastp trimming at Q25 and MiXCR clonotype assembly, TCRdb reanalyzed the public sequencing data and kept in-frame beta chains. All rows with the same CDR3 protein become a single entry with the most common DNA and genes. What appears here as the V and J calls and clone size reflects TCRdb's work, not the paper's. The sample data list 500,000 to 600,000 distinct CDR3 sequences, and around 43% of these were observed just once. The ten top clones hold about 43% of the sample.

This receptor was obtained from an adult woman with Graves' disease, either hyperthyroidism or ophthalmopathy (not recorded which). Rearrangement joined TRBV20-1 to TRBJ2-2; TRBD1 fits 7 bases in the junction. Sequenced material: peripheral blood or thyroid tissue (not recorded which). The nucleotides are TGCAGTGCTGGGACAGCGAACACCGGGGAGCTGTTTTTT. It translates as CSAGTANTGELFF.